A single TCR beta chain is shown here with its context. A much larger clone lies one base from this, so it may be a read error. A read error is likely, as this CDR3 ends without the conserved phenylalanine or tryptophan. Assembly of TCR beta libraries relied on iRepertoire HTBI primers together with Arm-PCR of CDR3 regions. Authors' analysis steps: Identification of gene segments yielded around 64 TRBV and around 13 TRBJ across samples. TCRdb redid the calling of the multiplex PCR reads with MiXCR, one entry per CDR3 protein. The V and J calls, along with clone size, are taken from TCRdb and not from the paper's own processing. This sample has about 450,000 distinct CDR3 sequences, with around 17% found just once. There are 11 residues in the CDR3. CDR1 and CDR2 (germline): MNHNS, SASEGT. The V end was cut by 7 bases, the J end by 8 bases, with 11 bases between. This entry is derived from a study of regulatory T cells in long-lasting Graves disease.

Regarding time point: newly diagnosed GD, antithyroid drugs for less than 3 months. The TCR library used RNA extracted from PBMCs. Separately, the same data were catalogued under a study of T cells in Graves' hyperthyroidism and ophthalmopathy. As that report states: A first-round RT-PCR of the TCR CDR3 used the HTBI primer set.

The sequences come from peripheral blood mononuclear cells (PBMCs), collected at new diagnosis, from a patient treated with antithyroid drugs. This receptor was taken from a woman in her 30s with Graves disease. The chain uses TRBV6-1 and TRBJ1-1; no clear D gene. The CDR3 loop is CASTDAREAFL. CDR3 bases: TGTGCCAGCACCGACGCCAGAGAAGCTTTCCTT.